This T cell receptor (beta chain) originates from a study of cytomegalovirus exposure and HLA in healthy donors. Study-level results: Subsequent analysis of the 120 or so validation repertoires found a tendency for first-cohort TCR clusters to co-occur.

Produced via immunoSEQ multiplex PCR; TCRdb's table is partial and in-frame only. The sample holds 120,000 to 150,000 clones, roughly nine tenths seen once. On this clone itself: The antigen is undetermined.

This CDR3 spans 15 amino acids. The V gene's germline CDR1 is MNHEY and CDR2 SVGAGI. V dropped 6 bases and J dropped 7; count of bases not matched to a gene: 11. The 120-subject validation cohort, separate from the approximately 630-subject first cohort, included the donors. The chain has TRBV6-5 and TRBJ2-1; TRBD2 matches 8 bases. Sequencing was performed on PBMCs. This receptor was taken from a woman in her late teens or twenties in good health and CMV-seropositive. The CDR3 DNA follows: TGTGCCAGCAGACTACTAGCGGACACCGCTAATGAGCAGTTCTTC. Its translation: CASRLLADTANEQFF.